Listed here are 24 T cell receptor beta chains from one sample, sequenced in a study of OX40 agonist ivuxolimab in advanced cancers. Only in-frame clones appear in the TCRdb table, and some are missing; sequencing was by immunoSEQ multiplex PCR. The sample includes about 86,000 clones, more than 85% of them seen just once. The input for sequencing was CD4+ or CD8+ T cells sorted from blood, taken in a trial of the OX40 agonist ivuxolimab. These TCRs come from an adult with an advanced solid tumor such as melanoma, head and neck, liver or kidney cancer.

J is TRBJ2-1 and V is TRBV5-8; weak D call: TRBD2 (5 bases). V was shortened by 2 bases and J by 4 bases, with 16 bases between the two germline ends. The CDR3 runs 16 residues. CDR1 SGHTS and CDR2 YDEGEE come from the germline V gene. The CDR3 reads CASSLGGPGPYNEQFF. The CDR3 coding sequence is TGTGCCAGCAGCTTAGGAGGACCTGGGCCTTACAATGAGCAGTTCTTC.

The chain joins TRBV7-2 to TRBJ1-4, with D possibly matching TRBD1 (6 bases). CDR1 and CDR2 from the germline V gene are SGHTA and FQGNSA. The CDR3 has 12 residues. Trimming cost V 1 base and J 10 bases, with 7 bases left between them. CDR3 nucleotides: TGTGCCAGCAGCTTAGAGGGGGGAAAACTGTTTTTT. Amino acids: CASSLEGGKLFF.

The rearrangement uses TRBV9 and TRBJ2-7; D may correspond to TRBD1 or TRBD2 (5 bases each). Germline V gene data show CDR1 as SGDLS and CDR2 as YYNGEE. Trimming shortened V by 2 bases and J by 6 bases, and 15 bases separated the two germline ends. The CDR3 covers 14 residues. The CDR3 region is CASSVGPGAREQYF. The CDR3 bases are TGTGCCAGCAGCGTGGGGCCCGGGGCACGCGAGCAGTACTTC.

The CDR3 sequence is CASITSYNEQFF. The CDR3 DNA is TGTGCCAGCATAACAAGCTACAATGAGCAGTTCTTC. The chain joins TRBV6-6 to TRBJ2-1; D is unclear. CDR3 length: 12 amino acids. Trimming removed 7 bases at V and 3 bases at J, with 7 bases between. Germline CDR1 MNHNY, CDR2 SVGAGI (reference sequence).

The chain employs TRBV5-1 and TRBJ2-2; D might be TRBD2 (6 bases). CDR3 length: 15 amino acids. The germline V and J ends were trimmed by 4 bases and 0 bases, with 10 bases remaining between them. Germline assignment: CDR1 SGHRS and CDR2 YFSETQ. CDR3: CASSGRETNTGELFF. The CDR3 DNA sequence: TGCGCCAGCAGCGGGCGGGAAACGAACACCGGGGAGCTGTTTTTT.

The gene calls are TRBV25-1 and TRBJ1-5, with 8 bases matching TRBD1. Germline V gives CDR1 MGHDK, CDR2 SYGVNS. V lost 6 bases and J lost 4; bases outside the gene matches: 5. The CDR3 has 14 amino acids. The chain's CDR3 is CASRQTGENQPQHF. The CDR3 DNA sequence: TGTGCCAGCAGACAGACAGGGGAAAATCAGCCCCAGCATTTT.

The J gene is TRBJ2-7, the V gene TRBV6-6; D is undetermined. Per the germline V gene, CDR1 is MNHNY and CDR2 is SVGAGI (reference sequence). This CDR3 spans 15 amino acids. V was shortened by 0 bases and J by 0 bases, with 9 bases between the two germline ends. The CDR3 DNA sequence: TGTGCCAGCAGTTACTCCTTACAGAACTCCTACGAGCAGTACTTC. This codes for CASSYSLQNSYEQYF.

V and J are TRBV19 and TRBJ2-6; 12 bases line up with TRBD1. Germline values: CDR1 LNHDA, CDR2 SQIVND (reference sequence). The CDR3 runs to 19 residues. V was clipped by 1 base and J by 4 bases; unmatched bases: 8. CDR3 sequence: CASSIVPGQGASGANVLTF. CDR3 nucleotides: TGTGCCAGTAGTATAGTCCCGGGACAGGGGGCTTCAGGGGCCAACGTCCTGACTTTC.

The chain links TRBV10-2 to TRBJ2-1; the D is unclear. Germline assignment: CDR1 WSHSY and CDR2 SAAADI. This CDR3 region has 13 residues. Trimming stripped 10 bases from V and 3 bases from J, with 13 bases between. DNA of the CDR3: TGCGCCACCACCCCCCAATTCTACAATGAGCAGTTCTTC. Protein product: CATTPQFYNEQFF.

In the case of this clone: One end of the junction is discordant with germline, which a read error may explain. The chain has TRBV19 and TRBJ2-7; TRBD1 matches 7 bases. The length of the CDR3 is 14 residues. Germline CDR1 reads LNHDA; CDR2 reads SQIVND (reference sequence). This chain's CDR3 is CASRINRDSYEQYF. The CDR3 coding sequence is TGTGCCAGTCGTATCAACCGGGACAGCTACGAGCAGTACTTC.

The sample holds one count of this clone. The rearrangement joins TRBV2 to TRBJ2-1; 12 bases map to TRBD2. Germline V gene lookup returns CDR1 SNHLY and CDR2 FYNNEI. The V and J ends lost 6 bases and 12 bases, in that order; junction bases with no gene match: 3. CDR3 length equals 12 residues. For the CDR3, the DNA is TGTGCCAGCAGGACTAGCGGGAGTATGCAGTTCTTC. Amino acid sequence: CASRTSGSMQFF.

The CDR3 spells CASSRTGQGMETQYF. CDR3 nucleotide sequence: TGTGCCAGCTCACGTACGGGACAGGGAATGGAGACCCAGTACTTC. The rearrangement uses TRBV18 and TRBJ2-5; TRBD1 matches 9 bases. The V gene end was trimmed by 4 bases and the J gene end by 5 bases; junction bases not matched to a gene: 8. In germline, CDR1 is KGHSH, CDR2 LQKENI. The CDR3 runs 15 residues.

The rearrangement links TRBV5-4 to TRBJ1-2, with 11 bases matching TRBD1. J lost 5 bases, V lost 5 bases, and 8 bases had no gene match. The CDR3 sequence is 15 residues long. CDR1 is SGHNT and CDR2 is YYREEE in the germline V gene (reference sequence). The CDR3, as DNA: TGTGCCAGCAGACCAGGACAGGGGGCGCAATATGGCTACACCTTC. Protein product: CASRPGQGAQYGYTF.

This chain uses TRBV5-1 with TRBJ2-3; D gene unclear. CDR1 is SGHRS, CDR2 YFSETQ, per germline. The CDR3 has 12 amino acids. The germline V and J ends were trimmed by 0 bases and 6 bases, with 5 bases remaining between them. CDR3 in DNA: TGCGCCAGCAGCTTGGTTGGTGATACGCAGTATTTT. Its protein product is CASSLVGDTQYF.

The CDR3 DNA is TGTGCCAGCAGCTACCGAGGGGGGAACGAGCAGTACTTC. It specifies CASSYRGGNEQYF. The chain employs TRBV11-2 and TRBJ2-7; D assignment may be TRBD1 or TRBD2 (6 bases each). Trimming shortened V by 4 bases and J by 5 bases, and 12 bases separated the two germline ends. Germline V gene sequence: CDR1 SGHAT, CDR2 FQNNGV. The CDR3 extends over 13 amino acids.

V is TRBV19 and J is TRBJ1-5; possible D gene TRBD1, 6 bases. V was cut by 5 bases and J by 2 bases, with 13 bases left in between. Germline CDR1 LNHDA, CDR2 SQIVND (reference sequence). The CDR3 is made up of 15 amino acids. Here the CDR3 reads CASSQTGFGNQPQHF. CDR3 coding DNA: TGTGCCAGTAGTCAAACAGGGTTTGGCAATCAGCCCCAGCATTTT.

The J gene is TRBJ1-3, the V gene TRBV7-2; no reliable D call. Trimming stripped 3 bases from V and 0 bases from J, with 6 bases between. This CDR3 is built from 14 residues. Germline-derived CDR1 and CDR2 are SGHTA and FQGNSA. The CDR3 nucleotides are TGTGCCAGCAGCTTCACGAGCTCTGGAAACACCATATATTTT. It encodes CASSFTSSGNTIYF.

CDR3 amino acids: CASSLSSGSTDTQYF. The CDR3 DNA reads TGCGCCAGCAGCTTGAGTAGCGGGAGCACAGATACGCAGTATTTT. The chain joins TRBV5-1 to TRBJ2-3, with TRBD2 matching 7 bases. The V segment lost 1 base and the J segment 0 bases; nucleotides outside the gene matches: 2. The CDR3 sequence is 15 residues long. In germline, CDR1 is SGHRS, CDR2 YFSETQ. The full variable domain, its missing parts supplied by reference TRBV5-1 and TRBJ2-3, is KAGVTQTPRYLIKTRGQQVTLSCSPISGHRSVSWYQQTPGQGLQFLFEYFSETQRNKGNFPGRFSGRQFSNSRSEMNVSTLELGDSALYLCASSLSSGSTDTQYFGPGTRLTVL.

The chain recombines TRBV27 with TRBJ1-6; D may be TRBD1 (6 bases). Germline loops: CDR1 MNHEY, CDR2 SMNVEV (reference sequence). The CDR3 spans 13 residues. With 6 bases removed from V and 15 bases from J, the gap between germline ends came to 18 bases. CDR3 coding DNA: TGTGCCAGCAGGTCCTCCTCCAAAGGGGGCCTCCACTTT. Protein sequence: CASRSSSKGGLHF.

The chain links TRBV7-9 to TRBJ2-5; 10 bases agree with TRBD2. The V segment lost 1 base and the J segment 1 base; nucleotides outside the gene matches: 3. Germline V gene lookup returns CDR1 SEHNR and CDR2 FQNEAQ (reference sequence). The CDR3 covers 16 residues. Here the CDR3 reads CASSLGVAGGQETQYF. The CDR3 DNA is TGTGCCAGCAGCTTAGGTGTAGCGGGAGGCCAAGAGACCCAGTACTTC.

Here the CDR3 DNA reads TGTGCCAGCAGTCCGGGTGGCAATCAGCCCCAGCATTTT. It codes for CASSPGGNQPQHF. The genes are TRBV6-6 and TRBJ1-5, with no clear D. The CDR3 has 13 residues. Germline V gene sequence: CDR1 MNHNY, CDR2 SVGAGI (reference sequence). The V end lost 5 bases, the J end lost 2 bases, and 7 bases lay between the germline ends.

This clone has only one observation. The chain uses TRBV10-3 and TRBJ2-1; D is ambiguous. The CDR3 has 14 residues. Germline CDR1 reads ENHRY; CDR2 reads SYGVKD. V lost 2 bases to trimming and J lost 7 bases, with 12 bases between them. CDR3 sequence reads: CAISEAAGQNEQFF. DNA for the CDR3: TGTGCCATCAGTGAGGCGGCAGGCCAGAATGAGCAGTTCTTC.

This clone has a single count. The V gene is TRBV23-1, the J gene TRBJ2-7; the D gene could be TRBD1 or TRBD2 (5 bases each). TRBV23-1 is marked as an open reading frame, function uncertain. Trimming removed 7 bases at V and 2 bases at J, with 21 bases between. CDR3 size: 16 residues. The CDR3 loop reads CASNMGRYRDPYEQYF. The CDR3 DNA reads as TGCGCCAGCAATATGGGTAGGTACCGGGACCCCTACGAGCAGTACTTC.

V gene TRBV5-4 combines with J gene TRBJ1-2; D gene uncertain. Trimming cost V 3 bases and J 7 bases, with 10 bases left between them. The CDR3 is 12 residues long. Germline CDR1 reads SGHNT; CDR2 reads YYREEE (reference sequence). CDR3 DNA sequence: TGTGCCAGCAGCTCTGGGCTACTTGGCTACACCTTC. Its translation is CASSSGLLGYTF.